This T cell receptor (beta chain) was identified during a study of blood T cell repertoires in COVID-19. On the study more broadly: COVID-19 samples from acute and convalescent phases originated in the United States, Italy and Spain. T cells, B-cell-depleted T cells, or PBMCs provided the cDNA or gDNA that served as material.

Original processing notes: For nucleated cells, counts were estimated from reference gene primer amplification. Produced via immunoSEQ multiplex PCR; TCRdb's table is partial and in-frame only. The V and J calls and clone size were taken over from that table, and D and trimming were inferred from the DNA. The data hold about 130,000 clones, with around 83% observed a single time. The count of this clone is one. The CDR3 sequence is 14 residues long. Trimming removed 5 bases at V and 4 bases at J, with 9 bases between. Germline V gene lookup returns CDR1 SGHVS and CDR2 FQNEAQ. This sequence originates from a woman older than 75 with acute or convalescent COVID-19. The V and J genes are TRBV7-8 and TRBJ2-6, with D maybe TRBD1 (5 bases). Source material: peripheral blood. The CDR3 sequence: CASSRWTGANVLTF. In DNA form, the CDR3 reads TGTGCCAGCAGCCGGTGGACAGGGGCCAACGTCCTGACTTTC. The full variable domain, rest sourced from reference TRBV7-8 and TRBJ2-6, is GAGVSQSPRYKVAKRGQDVALRCDPISGHVSLFWYQQALGQGPEFLTYFQNEAQLDKSGLPSDRFFAERPEGSVSTLKIQRTQQEDSAVYLCASSRWTGANVLTFGAGSRLTVL.